This T cell receptor beta chain stems from a study of regulatory T cells in long-lasting Graves disease. In the study overall: For a period under 3 months, newly diagnosed Graves' patients had taken antithyroid drugs. The study, taken as a whole, reports: TRBV28 was favored in persistent disease, as were TRBJ1-2 and TRBJ2-5.

Notes on this clonotype: What it recognizes is unknown.

Sequencing libraries for TCR beta were prepared with iRepertoire HTBI primers and Arm-PCR of CDR3 regions. TCRdb analysed the multiplex PCR reads with MiXCR anew, one entry per CDR3 protein. This table has some 240,000 distinct CDR3 sequences, approximately 18% appearing once. CDR1 is MNHEY, CDR2 SVGEGT, per germline. With V trimmed by 2 bases and J by 7 bases, 9 bases remained unmatched. The CDR3 has 16 amino acids. The time point is: newly diagnosed GD, antithyroid drugs for less than 3 months. Extracted PBMC RNA gave rise to the TCR library. This sample also appeared in a second study, on T cells in Graves' hyperthyroidism and ophthalmopathy. That study reports: The study defined stable Graves' hyperthyroidism as no ophthalmopathy progression within 18 months. Patients aged 18 to 65 had newly diagnosed hyperthyroidism that had lasted under 2 months.

The chain combines TRBV6-2 or TRBV6-3 with TRBJ2-1; 9 positions agree with TRBD2. The material sequenced was peripheral blood mononuclear cells (PBMCs), taken at new diagnosis, from a patient treated with antithyroid drugs. The clonotype comes from a woman in her twenties or thirties with Graves disease. CDR3 amino acids: CASSYGAGGPENEQFF. DNA for the CDR3: TGTGCCAGCAGTTACGGGGCGGGAGGGCCGGAGAATGAGCAGTTCTTC.